This is a list of T cell receptor beta chains from one sample in a study of T cell responses to AZD1222 COVID-19 vaccine. Assay: immunoSEQ multiplex PCR; the TCRdb copy retains only in-frame clones and omits some. The repertoire holds about 140,000 clones, with roughly 90% as singletons. The material sequenced was peripheral blood, taken 28 days after the second AZD1222 dose. The receptors come from an adult who received the AZD1222 COVID-19 vaccine. CDR3s include the opening cysteine and the closing phenylalanine or tryptophan. Clone size is shown for a subset of rows, as once, few, many or a class of expanded clone.

TRBV5-1,once,16,CASSWGRSSYNSPLHF
TRBV28,few,15,CASSGLRDVQETQYF
TRBV23-1,.,18,CASSQSFVQGPSTDTQYF
TRBV28,.,14,CASSFRKRRDTQYF
TRBV18,.,13,CASSAGENQPQHF
TRBV19,.,14,CASSSLGGSYEQYF
TRBV6-5,.,14,CASSRDRSGNTIYF
TRBV7-2,.,13,CASTLQGRGGYTF
TRBV4-2,.,16,CASSQDLITFNYGYTF
TRBV6-5,.,15,CASSASGRAENEQFF
TRBV5-8,.,18,CASSLGQGAHPSSYEQYF
TRBV7-8,.,19,CASSLGRVLSSSSYNEQFF
TRBV19,.,13,CASRAGGTTEAFF
TRBV7-9,.,14,CASSLGGSGNTIYF
TRBV9,once,14,CASSAREDYNEQFF
TRBV5-1,.,16,CASSLAMRGRDTEAFF
TRBV7-7,.,15,CASSAGTSNYNEQFF
TRBV24-1,.,11,CATEGETEAFF
TRBV28,.,14,CASSTQPFQETQYF
TRBV28,.,12,CAGAATNEKLFF
TRBV24-1,.,13,CATSDTIQETQYF
TRBV5-1,.,15,CASSPIKISEPEQYF
TRBV2,.,10,CASRPLEGIF
TRBV4-1,.,15,CASSPAGGVGYGYTF
TRBV18,.,16,CASSPGQGKRSYEQYF
TRBV6-4,once,15,CASSETSEAKNIQYF
TRBV7-2,.,15,CASSNYRDSGNTIYF
TRBV28,.,18,CASSIQAAGRYSYNEQFF
TRBV19,.,13,CATGDSANEKLFF
TRBV19,.,15,CASSITGSDLETQYF
TRBV5-8,.,16,CASSLFWGGTGTEAFF
TRBV19,.,13,CASSIGRTDTQYF
TRBV5-1,.,14,CASSLASTNEKLFF
TRBV29-1,.,14,CSGRLPLEGYGYTF
TRBV7-2,few,14,CASSLDLGTYGYTF
TRBV7-8,few,15,CASSETGQPYEKLFF
TRBV7-3,.,16,CASSLSGLASYNEQFF
TRBV5-4,.,16,CASSAPLERSTGELFF
TRBV6-5,.,14,CASRIAGGVDEQYF
TRBV28,few,16,CASSPGSAGGSYEQYF
TRBV18,.,13,CASSPVGLNEQFF
TRBV28,.,14,CASRTSGRTDTQYF
TRBV18,.,17,CASSRSGRASGANVLTF
TRBV27,.,16,CASSLARGTGRTEAFF